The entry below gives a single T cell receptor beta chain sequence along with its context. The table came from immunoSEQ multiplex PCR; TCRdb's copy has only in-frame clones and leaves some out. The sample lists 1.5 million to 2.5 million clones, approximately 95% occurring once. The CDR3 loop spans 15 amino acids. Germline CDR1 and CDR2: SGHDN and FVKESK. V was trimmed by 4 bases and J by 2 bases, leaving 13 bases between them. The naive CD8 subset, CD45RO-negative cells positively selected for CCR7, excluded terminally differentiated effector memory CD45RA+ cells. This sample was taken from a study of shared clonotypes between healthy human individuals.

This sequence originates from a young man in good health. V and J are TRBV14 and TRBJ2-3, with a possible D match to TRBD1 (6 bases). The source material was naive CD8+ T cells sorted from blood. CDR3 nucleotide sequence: TGTGCCAGCAGCCCCTTGGGGGCCTACACAGATACGCAGTATTTT. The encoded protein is CASSPLGAYTDTQYF.